This TCR beta chain was recorded in a study of blood T cell repertoires in COVID-19. The wider study: T cells, B-cell-depleted T cells, or PBMCs provided the cDNA or gDNA that served as material.

In germline, CDR1 is KGHDR, CDR2 SFDVKD. Trimming stripped 4 bases from V and 0 bases from J, with 7 bases between. This CDR3 has 14 amino acids. The data were produced by immunoSEQ multiplex PCR, yet TCRdb's version contains in-frame clones alone and is incomplete. The data contain some 180,000 clones, roughly three quarters of them seen just once; the ten biggest clones take up around 7.9%. The rearrangement joins TRBV24-1 to TRBJ2-3, with unresolved D. This clonotype originated in a woman in her forties or fifties with active or convalescent COVID-19. Input material: peripheral blood. In nucleotides, the CDR3 is TGTGCCACCAGTGAAGGAGCTAGCACAGATACGCAGTATTTT. Amino acid sequence: CATSEGASTDTQYF.